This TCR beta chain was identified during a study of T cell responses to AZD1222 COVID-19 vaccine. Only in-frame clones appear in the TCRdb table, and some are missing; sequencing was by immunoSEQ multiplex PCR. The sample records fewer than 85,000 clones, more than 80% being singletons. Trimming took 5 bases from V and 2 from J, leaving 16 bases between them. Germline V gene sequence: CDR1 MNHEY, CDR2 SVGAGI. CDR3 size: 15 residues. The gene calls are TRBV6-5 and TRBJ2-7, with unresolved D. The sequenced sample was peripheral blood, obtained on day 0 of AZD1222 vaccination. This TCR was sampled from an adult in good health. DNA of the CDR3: TGTGCCAGCAGTACCCCTGATGCAGCCACCTACGAGCAGTACTTC. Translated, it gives CASSTPDAATYEQYF.